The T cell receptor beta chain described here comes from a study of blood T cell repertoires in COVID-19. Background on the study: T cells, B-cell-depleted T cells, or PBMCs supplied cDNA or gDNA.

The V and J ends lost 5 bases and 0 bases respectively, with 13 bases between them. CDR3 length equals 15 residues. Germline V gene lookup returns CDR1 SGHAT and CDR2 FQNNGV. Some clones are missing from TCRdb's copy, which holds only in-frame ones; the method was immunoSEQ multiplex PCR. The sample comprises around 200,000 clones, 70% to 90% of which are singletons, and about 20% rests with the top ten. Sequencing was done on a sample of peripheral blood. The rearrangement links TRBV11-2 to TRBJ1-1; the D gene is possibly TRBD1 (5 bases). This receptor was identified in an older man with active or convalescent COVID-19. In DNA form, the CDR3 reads TGTGCCAGCAGCGGACACCGAGGCGTGAACACTGAAGCTTTCTTT. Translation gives CASSGHRGVNTEAFF.